This TCR beta chain was captured by sequencing in a study of T cell responses to AZD1222 COVID-19 vaccine. Study-level findings and limits: Sampled repertoires all dated from after the peak T cell response. Two AZD1222 administrations were followed by greater Spike-specific TCR breadth and depth. Only five to seven AZD1222 recipients were seropositive at baseline. There were vaccine-associated CD4 TCRs across spike, dominant at 160-218 and 743-854.

Only one count was recorded for this clone. No antigen is known for it. This CDR3 comprises 13 residues. V shed 4 bases and J 14 bases; nucleotides not matched to a gene: 9. In germline, CDR1 is SGDLS, CDR2 YYNGEE. Data came from immunoSEQ multiplex PCR; TCRdb stores just in-frame clones and leaves some out. This sample yields about 160,000 clones, of which roughly nine tenths are seen a single time; roughly 4.4% belongs to the top ten. V usage is TRBV9 and J usage is TRBJ1-6; 7 positions match TRBD1. The clonotype comes from an adult in good health. The sample here was peripheral blood, taken on day 0 of MenACWY control vaccination. Here the CDR3 reads CASSPRQGLSLHF. The DNA for the CDR3 is TGTGCCAGCAGCCCCCGACAGGGTTTGTCCCTCCACTTT.